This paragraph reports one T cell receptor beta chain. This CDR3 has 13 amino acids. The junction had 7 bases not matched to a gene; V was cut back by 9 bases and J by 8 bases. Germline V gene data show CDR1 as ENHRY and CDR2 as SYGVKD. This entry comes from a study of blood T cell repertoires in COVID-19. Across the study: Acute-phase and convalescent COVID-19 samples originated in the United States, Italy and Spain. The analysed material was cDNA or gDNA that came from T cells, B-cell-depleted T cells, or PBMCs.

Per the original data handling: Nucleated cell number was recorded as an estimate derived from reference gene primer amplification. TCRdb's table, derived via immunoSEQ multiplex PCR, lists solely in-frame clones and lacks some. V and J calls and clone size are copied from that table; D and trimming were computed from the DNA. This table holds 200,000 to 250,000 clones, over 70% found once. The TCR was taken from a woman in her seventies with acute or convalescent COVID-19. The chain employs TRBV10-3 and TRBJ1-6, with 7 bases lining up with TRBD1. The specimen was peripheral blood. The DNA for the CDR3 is TGTGCCATAAAAGACAGGGAACATTCACCCCTCCACTTT. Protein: CAIKDREHSPLHF.